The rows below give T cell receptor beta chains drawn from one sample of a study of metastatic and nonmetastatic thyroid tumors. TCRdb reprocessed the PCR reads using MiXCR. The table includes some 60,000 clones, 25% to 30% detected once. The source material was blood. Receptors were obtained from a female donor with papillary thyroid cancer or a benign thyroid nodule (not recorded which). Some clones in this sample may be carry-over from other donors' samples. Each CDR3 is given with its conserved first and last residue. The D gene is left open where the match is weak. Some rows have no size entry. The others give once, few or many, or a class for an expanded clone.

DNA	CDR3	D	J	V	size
TGCAGCGTTGACGGCGGGAGTAACGAGCAGTACTTC	CSVDGGSNEQYF	TRBD2	TRBJ2-7	TRBV29-1	few
TGCAGTGCTCCCCCCCGGGGGGCAGAGACCCAGTACTTC	CSAPPRGAETQYF	-	TRBJ2-5	TRBV20-1	-
TGTGCCAGCAGCTTAACAGGGATGGGGGATACGCAGTATTTT	CASSLTGMGDTQYF	-	TRBJ2-3	TRBV7-2	many
TGTGCCAGCATTCTGACGTGGGACAAGACTAAAATCAATCAGCCCCAGCATTTT	CASILTWDKTKINQPQHF	-	TRBJ1-5	TRBV6-4	-
TGCGCCAGCAGCTTAGGACAGTCGTGGGGAAACACCATATATTTT	CASSLGQSWGNTIYF	-	TRBJ1-3	TRBV5-1	-
TGCAGTGCTAGCGTGGACCCAACATCGGGGCAGTACTTC	CSASVDPTSGQYF	-	TRBJ2-7	TRBV20-1	medium-sized
TGTGCCAGTAGTGGGTCGGGATGGTCTCCCGAGCAGTACTTC	CASSGSGWSPEQYF	-	TRBJ2-7	TRBV19	-
TGCGCCAGCAGCTTGGGAGGAGGTGGGAACACTGAAGCTTTCTTT	CASSLGGGGNTEAFF	-	TRBJ1-1	TRBV5-1	many
TGTGCCAGCAGCCAAGGCAGGGGGTTCTACAATGAGCAGTTCTTC	CASSQGRGFYNEQFF	TRBD1	TRBJ2-1	TRBV3-1	-
TGTGCCAATCGAGAAGGGACTAGCCAAGAGACCCAGTACTTC	CANREGTSQETQYF	TRBD2	TRBJ2-5	TRBV2	-
TGTGCCAGCCAAGTTGGCGGGTACTCGCAGTTCTTC	CASQVGGYSQFF	-	TRBJ2-1	TRBV6-1	-
TGTGCCAGCAGTAGACGGGACACCCAAGAGACCCAGTACTTC	CASSRRDTQETQYF	-	TRBJ2-5	TRBV6-1	once
TGTGCCACCAGTAGGACAGGGCTGATGAACACTGAAGCTTTCTTT	CATSRTGLMNTEAFF	TRBD1	TRBJ1-1	TRBV15	few
TGCGCCAGCAGCGATGTGAGGGTCGGGTATGAGCAGTTCTTC	CASSDVRVGYEQFF	-	TRBJ2-1	TRBV10-1	medium-sized
TGTGCCAGCAGGCCTGACAGGAGCCCCTACAATGAGCAGTTCTTC	CASRPDRSPYNEQFF	-	TRBJ2-1	TRBV6-1	few
TGTGCCAGCAGTTTGTTGGCCTCCTACGAGCAGTACTTC	CASSLLASYEQYF	-	TRBJ2-7	TRBV12-3/TRBV12-4	few
TGTGCCAGCAGGAGGGGGGAGACCCAGTACTTC	CASRRGETQYF	-	TRBJ2-5	TRBV6-1	few
TGTGCCAGCAGCTTAGTTCGGGGCACAAATTCACCCCTCCACTTT	CASSLVRGTNSPLHF	-	TRBJ1-6	TRBV7-2	-
TGTGCCAGTAGTAAGGACATTTATGGCTACACCTTC	CASSKDIYGYTF	-	TRBJ1-2	TRBV19	medium-sized
TGTGCCAGCAGTATGGGGGGCACTGAAGCTTTCTTT	CASSMGGTEAFF	-	TRBJ1-1	TRBV2	-
TGTGCCAGCAGTGACGGGGGCGACGGGACTGAAGCTTTCTTT	CASSDGGDGTEAFF	-	TRBJ1-1	TRBV6-1	few
TGTGCCAGCAGTCGGGACTTATTAGAGACCCAGTACTTC	CASSRDLLETQYF	-	TRBJ2-5	TRBV6-1	-
TGTGCCAGCAGGGGGAGGACCTCTGGGGCCAACGTCCTGACTTTC	CASRGRTSGANVLTF	-	TRBJ2-6	TRBV9	-
TGTGCCAGCAGTTTATCTATTGGGGCAGGGGGAAGCTATGGCTACACCTTC	CASSLSIGAGGSYGYTF	TRBD1	TRBJ1-2	TRBV28	few
TGCGCCAGCAGCTTGCTCGGTGGTGCCTACGAGCAGTACTTC	CASSLLGGAYEQYF	-	TRBJ2-7	TRBV5-1	-
TGTGCCAGCAGCTACCGGGACAGGGGCACCGGGGAGCTGTTTTTT	CASSYRDRGTGELFF	TRBD1	TRBJ2-2	TRBV7-9	-
TGTGCCAGCAGTTCGGGACAGGGCAATGAGCAGTTCTTC	CASSSGQGNEQFF	TRBD1	TRBJ2-1	TRBV28	-
TGTGCCAGCATCAAGGACAGGGGAAGGACTGAAGCTTTCTTT	CASIKDRGRTEAFF	TRBD1	TRBJ1-1	TRBV12-3/TRBV12-4	-
TGTGCCAGCAGTTTAACCCCAGGGGCGGGCACTGAAGCTTTCTTT	CASSLTPGAGTEAFF	-	TRBJ1-1	TRBV12-3/TRBV12-4	-
TGTGCCAGCAGTTACTCCCGGGAAGCCTACGAGCAGTACTTC	CASSYSREAYEQYF	-	TRBJ2-7	TRBV6-2/TRBV6-3	few
TGTGCCAGCTCATCACGACTAGCGGGAGGTCCACAAGAGACCCAGTACTTC	CASSSRLAGGPQETQYF	TRBD2	TRBJ2-5	TRBV18	-
TGTGCCAGTAGTCTCCGGACAGGGTTGGCTGAAGCTTTCTTT	CASSLRTGLAEAFF	TRBD1	TRBJ1-1	TRBV19	few
TGTGCCAGCACATTCGGGACACCGAACACCGGGGAGCTGTTTTTT	CASTFGTPNTGELFF	-	TRBJ2-2	TRBV6-1	-
TGTGCCAGCAGTTCCAGAACAGGGGACACTGAAGCTTTCTTT	CASSSRTGDTEAFF	TRBD1	TRBJ1-1	TRBV6-1	medium-sized
TGTGCCAGCAGCTCAGGACAGGGGACAGATACGCAGTATTTT	CASSSGQGTDTQYF	TRBD1	TRBJ2-3	TRBV11-2	-
TGTGCCAGCGGGGAGGGCTATGGCTACACCTTC	CASGEGYGYTF	-	TRBJ1-2	TRBV12-3/TRBV12-4	few
TGTGCCAGCAGCCAAGATGACGTCGGCGCGAACACTGAAGCTTTCTTT	CASSQDDVGANTEAFF	-	TRBJ1-1	TRBV3-1	-
TGCGCCAGCAGCCCTGAGGCGGGGAGGAACTACGAGCAGTACTTC	CASSPEAGRNYEQYF	-	TRBJ2-7	TRBV5-1	-
TGTGCCAGCAGTGCCGTACAGGTCGCCGGGGAGCTGTTTTTT	CASSAVQVAGELFF	-	TRBJ2-2	TRBV28	few
TGTGCCACCAGTACTCCGTGTGCATACGAGCAGTACTTC	CATSTPCAYEQYF	-	TRBJ2-7	TRBV24-1	few
TGTGCCAGTACCCTCACAGGGACAGGGTCCTACGAGCAGTACTTC	CASTLTGTGSYEQYF	TRBD1	TRBJ2-7	TRBV19	medium-sized
TGTGCCAGCAGCTTAGGGACTAGCGGGAGGCACGAGCAGTACTTC	CASSLGTSGRHEQYF	TRBD2	TRBJ2-7	TRBV7-9	few